This T cell receptor beta chain comes out of a study of blood T cell repertoires in COVID-19 (TCRdb year 2020). About the study as a whole: The collaborator samples originated in the United States, Italy and Spain and spanned the acute and convalescent phases of COVID-19. The material from the prospective study consisted of cDNA or gDNA derived from T cells, B-cell-depleted T cells, or PBMCs. Subjects who had been exposed to COVID-19, were actively infected with it, or had recovered from it provided the deeply sampled blood TCRbeta repertoires that made up the dataset. A freely available public database, intended as a resource for researchers studying the immune response to SARS-CoV-2, is where the repertoires were released. The samples were drawn from the first 160 participants of the ongoing ImmuneRACE study and from 1,200 or so subjects provided by 6 global collaborators. Sample metadata almost always included a de-identified subject ID, COVID-19 status, age in years and sex. HLA class I and class II types, where available, came from metadata supplied by the sample provider rather than from assay-based typing. What the research found in general, with its limitations: Clinical and demographic metadata were provided uncurated, with the amount varying by source and participant.

TCRbeta CDR3 regions were amplified from genomic DNA using the immunoSEQ Assay, a bias-controlled multiplex PCR. As for the original processing: The number of nucleated cells in each sample was estimated from the amplification of reference gene primers within the assay. To quantify the absolute abundance of each unique TCRbeta CDR3 rearrangement, sequence reads were collapsed and filtered. For each sample, productive Simpson clonality was calculated by taking the square root of Simpson's diversity index across productive rearrangements. This is the immuneACCESS table as TCRdb keeps it, with only in-frame sequences that have V and J called. A part of the clones is gone; compared with another copy, unresolved V genes explain less than half, and the rest is unexplained. V and J calls and clone size are as listed in that table; D and trimming were resolved from the DNA. The sample yields some 210,000 clones; around 81% were counted once. The ten largest clones add up to about 9.8% of the sample.

After removal of 4 bases from V and 5 bases from J, the junction retains 10 bases not matched to a gene. Including cysteine and phenylalanine, the CDR3 has 15 amino acids. Only CDR3 DNA is held: 45 bases, read in frame from base 1. The CDR1 and CDR2 encoded by the germline V gene (reference sequence) are LNHDA and SQIVND. As concerns this clone: The antigen it binds to is not known. No much larger clonotype is one base removed from it; base qualities were not supplied.

Participants in the prospective study were enrolled through a virtual design, were aged roughly 18 to 100 years, and lived in approximately 25 United States geographic areas. In the prospective study, cohorts were assigned on the basis of participant-reported clinical history obtained from a screening survey and a study questionnaire. Mobile phlebotomists in the prospective study collected whole blood, serum and a nasopharyngeal or oropharyngeal swab from every participant. Over a 2-month period, participants in the prospective study had the option of providing additional blood draws and questionnaires. Blood samples from the prospective study were shipped frozen or at room temperature prior to DNA extraction.

The sample was PBMCs or T cells enriched from blood (not recorded which). The clonotype was recovered from a woman aged 45-65 years with acute COVID-19. The chain uses TRBV19 and TRBJ2-5, with 7 bases in between that match TRBD2. For the CDR3, the sequence is CASSTGLLGSETQYF. The DNA is as follows: TGTGCCAGTAGTACGGGACTATTGGGGTCTGAGACCCAGTACTTC.